A selection of T cell receptor beta chains follows, all from one sample in a study of regulatory T cells in long-lasting Graves disease. TCRdb fed the multiplex PCR reads into MiXCR, producing one record per CDR3 protein. Of about 430,000 distinct CDR3 sequences listed, around 20% are singletons. The sample in question was peripheral blood mononuclear cells (PBMCs), obtained when the disease was refractory, from a patient treated with antithyroid drugs. These receptors were obtained from a female donor with Graves disease. CDR3s include the opening cysteine and the closing phenylalanine or tryptophan. D genes are given only for firm matches. Only some rows state a clone size, as once, few, many or a class for expanded clones.

clone size: many; D gene: TRBD2; V gene: TRBV2; J gene: TRBJ2-7; CDR3 DNA: TGTGCCAGCAGTGTTTTGGCTAGCGGACCTGGTTACGAGCAGTACTTC; CDR3 protein: CASSVLASGPGYEQYF
clone size: many; D gene: .; V gene: TRBV29-1; J gene: TRBJ2-2; CDR3 DNA: TGCAGCGTTGTCCCCCAAGCGGGCACCGGGGAGCTGTTTTTT; CDR3 protein: CSVVPQAGTGELFF
clone size: many; D gene: TRBD2; V gene: TRBV24-1; J gene: TRBJ2-5; CDR3 DNA: TGTGCCACCAGTGATTCCCCAGCGGGGTACCAAGAGACCCAGTACTTC; CDR3 protein: CATSDSPAGYQETQYF
clone size: .; D gene: .; V gene: TRBV20-1; J gene: TRBJ2-7; CDR3 DNA: TGCAGTGCCCATCGGGCGATCGAGCAGTACTTC; CDR3 protein: CSAHRAIEQYF
clone size: many; D gene: .; V gene: TRBV28; J gene: TRBJ1-2; CDR3 DNA: TGTGCCAGCAGTACTACGGACTATGGCTACACCTTC; CDR3 protein: CASSTTDYGYTF
clone size: many; D gene: .; V gene: TRBV30; J gene: TRBJ1-1; CDR3 DNA: TGTGCCTGGACCTACATAGAGAACACTGAAGCTTTCTTT; CDR3 protein: CAWTYIENTEAFF
clone size: many; D gene: .; V gene: TRBV12-3/TRBV12-4; J gene: TRBJ2-5; CDR3 DNA: TGTGCCAGCAGTAACCGATGGACCCAGTACTTC; CDR3 protein: CASSNRWTQYF
clone size: many; D gene: .; V gene: TRBV12-3/TRBV12-4; J gene: TRBJ2-2; CDR3 DNA: TGTGCCAGCAGTTTGAACGGGGGCGGGGAGCTGTTTTTT; CDR3 protein: CASSLNGGGELFF
clone size: few; D gene: .; V gene: TRBV7-3; J gene: TRBJ2-3; CDR3 DNA: TGTGCCAGCAGCTTTCTGGGACCCCCAGATACGCAGTATTTT; CDR3 protein: CASSFLGPPDTQYF
clone size: .; D gene: .; V gene: TRBV27; J gene: TRBJ1-5; CDR3 DNA: TGTGCCTGCTTCAGGCGGCCCCAGCATTTT; CDR3 protein: CACFRRPQHF
clone size: few; D gene: .; V gene: TRBV28; J gene: TRBJ2-7; CDR3 DNA: TGTGCCAGCAGAGGGACCGGGTCGAGCTCCTACGAGCAGTACTTC; CDR3 protein: CASRGTGSSSYEQYF
clone size: many; D gene: TRBD2; V gene: TRBV28; J gene: TRBJ2-4; CDR3 DNA: TGTGCCAGCAGTACCTTAGCGGGACGGCTAGCCAAAAACATTCAGTACTTC; CDR3 protein: CASSTLAGRLAKNIQYF
clone size: many; D gene: TRBD1; V gene: TRBV15; J gene: TRBJ2-7; CDR3 DNA: TGTGCCACCAGCTCAGACAGGGTGAGCTCCTACGAGCAGTACTTC; CDR3 protein: CATSSDRVSSYEQYF
clone size: .; D gene: TRBD2; V gene: TRBV5-5; J gene: TRBJ2-7; CDR3 DNA: TGTGCCAGCAGCTTTGTGTTAGCGGGAGGCTCCTACGAGCAGTACTTC; CDR3 protein: CASSFVLAGGSYEQYF
clone size: few; D gene: TRBD1; V gene: TRBV3-1; J gene: TRBJ2-6; CDR3 DNA: TGTGCCAGCCAAACAGGGGTTGCTGGGGCCAACGTCCTGACTTTC; CDR3 protein: CASQTGVAGANVLTF
clone size: .; D gene: .; V gene: TRBV9; J gene: TRBJ1-4; CDR3 DNA: TGTGCCAGCAGCCCGGAGAACGGAGCTAATGAAAAACTGTTTTTT; CDR3 protein: CASSPENGANEKLFF
clone size: many; D gene: .; V gene: TRBV2; J gene: TRBJ2-5; CDR3 DNA: TGTGCCAGCCGAGACAGCCAAGAGACCCAGTACTTC; CDR3 protein: CASRDSQETQYF
clone size: many; D gene: TRBD1; V gene: TRBV10-3; J gene: TRBJ1-2; CDR3 DNA: TGTGCCATCAGTGAAGAAGGGGGGACAGCAAACTATGGCTACACCTTC; CDR3 protein: CAISEEGGTANYGYTF
clone size: once; D gene: .; V gene: TRBV12-3/TRBV12-4; J gene: TRBJ2-7; CDR3 DNA: TGTGCCAGCAGTCCCGGGGAGTTCACCTACGAGCAGTACTTC; CDR3 protein: CASSPGEFTYEQYF
clone size: .; D gene: .; V gene: TRBV30; J gene: TRBJ2-7; CDR3 DNA: TGTGCCTGGAGTGGGCGCGGGGAGATGTCCTACGAGCAGTACTTC; CDR3 protein: CAWSGRGEMSYEQYF
clone size: few; D gene: .; V gene: TRBV10-1; J gene: TRBJ1-1; CDR3 DNA: TGCGCCAGCAGTGACGGAGGGGTGAACACTGAAGCTTTCTTT; CDR3 protein: CASSDGGVNTEAFF
clone size: many; D gene: TRBD1; V gene: TRBV20-1; J gene: TRBJ2-5; CDR3 DNA: TGCAGTGCAAGGACAGGGGAGACCCAGTACTTC; CDR3 protein: CSARTGETQYF
clone size: many; D gene: .; V gene: TRBV27; J gene: TRBJ1-6; CDR3 DNA: TGTGCCAGCAGTTTGAATCCCGGGAGTGGTTCACCCCTCCACTTT; CDR3 protein: CASSLNPGSGSPLHF
clone size: .; D gene: .; V gene: TRBV7-8; J gene: TRBJ1-5; CDR3 DNA: TGTGCCAGCAGCTTAAACAGCCCCGATCAGCCCCAGCATTTT; CDR3 protein: CASSLNSPDQPQHF
clone size: many; D gene: .; V gene: TRBV20-1; J gene: TRBJ2-5; CDR3 DNA: TGCAGTGCTAGAGTGGTGGGGGAGCCAGAGACCCAGTACTTC; CDR3 protein: CSARVVGEPETQYF
clone size: .; D gene: TRBD2; V gene: TRBV2; J gene: TRBJ2-5; CDR3 DNA: TGTGCCAGCAGTGAAGCGCAACTAGCGGGGCCGGGTGAGACCCAGTACTTC; CDR3 protein: CASSEAQLAGPGETQYF
clone size: .; D gene: .; V gene: TRBV19; J gene: TRBJ2-2; CDR3 DNA: TGTGCCAGTACGGCCGGGACTAACACCGGGGAGCTGTTTTTT; CDR3 protein: CASTAGTNTGELFF
clone size: .; D gene: .; V gene: TRBV7-8; J gene: TRBJ1-4; CDR3 DNA: TGTGCCAGCAGCTTAGGGACAGCAGAAAAACTGTTTTTT; CDR3 protein: CASSLGTAEKLFF
clone size: few; D gene: .; V gene: TRBV20-1; J gene: TRBJ1-2; CDR3 DNA: TGCAGTGCTTCCCCCCTAAATGCTAACTATGGCTACACCTTC; CDR3 protein: CSASPLNANYGYTF
clone size: many; D gene: TRBD2; V gene: TRBV6-1; J gene: TRBJ2-2; CDR3 DNA: TGTGCCAGCAGTGAAGCGCTTCGCCTAGCGGGGGGTGGGGAGCTGTTTTTT; CDR3 protein: CASSEALRLAGGGELFF
clone size: .; D gene: .; V gene: TRBV11-2; J gene: TRBJ2-7; CDR3 DNA: TGTGCCAGCAGCAAACAGGGATTAAACGACGAGCAGTACTTC; CDR3 protein: CASSKQGLNDEQYF
clone size: few; D gene: TRBD2; V gene: TRBV11-2; J gene: TRBJ2-1; CDR3 DNA: TGTGCCAGCAGCCCGCTTAGGACTAGCTTCAATGAGCAGTTCTTC; CDR3 protein: CASSPLRTSFNEQFF
clone size: .; D gene: .; V gene: TRBV4-1; J gene: TRBJ1-5; CDR3 DNA: TGCGCCAGCAGCCAAGATGGGTGGGGACAAAGTCAGCCCCAGCATTTT; CDR3 protein: CASSQDGWGQSQPQHF
clone size: .; D gene: TRBD1; V gene: TRBV9; J gene: TRBJ1-5; CDR3 DNA: TGTGCCAGCAGCCCTGGACAGGGGCTCTATAGCAATCAGCCCCAGCATTTT; CDR3 protein: CASSPGQGLYSNQPQHF
clone size: few; D gene: .; V gene: TRBV6-1; J gene: TRBJ1-3; CDR3 DNA: TGTGCCAGCAGATCGACCCCAAACTCTGGAAACACCATATATTTT; CDR3 protein: CASRSTPNSGNTIYF
clone size: many; D gene: .; V gene: TRBV6-5; J gene: TRBJ1-5; CDR3 DNA: TGTGCCAGCAGTTATGGGGAAGTTAGCAATCAGCCCCAGCATTTT; CDR3 protein: CASSYGEVSNQPQHF
clone size: many; D gene: .; V gene: TRBV5-1; J gene: TRBJ1-1; CDR3 DNA: TGCGCCAGCAGCTACACCACTGACAGGTTCAACGAAGCTTTCTTT; CDR3 protein: CASSYTTDRFNEAFF
clone size: once; D gene: TRBD1; V gene: TRBV24-1; J gene: TRBJ2-7; CDR3 DNA: TGTGCCACCAGTGATTCCCTCTACAGGGGGCTCGCCTACGAGCAGTACTTC; CDR3 protein: CATSDSLYRGLAYEQYF
clone size: .; D gene: .; V gene: TRBV5-6; J gene: TRBJ1-6; CDR3 DNA: TGTGCCGGCAGCCCGGGTGGGGGTGAATCACCCCTCCACTTT; CDR3 protein: CAGSPGGGESPLHF
clone size: many; D gene: .; V gene: TRBV19; J gene: TRBJ2-2; CDR3 DNA: TGTGCCTCTGCGGGAACGAACACCGGGGAGCTGTTTTTT; CDR3 protein: CASAGTNTGELFF
clone size: many; D gene: .; V gene: TRBV19; J gene: TRBJ2-2; CDR3 DNA: TGTGCCAGTAACATGCCAGTTGTGGAGCTGTTTTTT; CDR3 protein: CASNMPVVELFF
clone size: many; D gene: .; V gene: TRBV24-1; J gene: TRBJ2-4; CDR3 DNA: TGTGCCACCCTGTCTGAGGGAAGGACCAAAAACATTCAGTACTTC; CDR3 protein: CATLSEGRTKNIQYF
clone size: many; D gene: .; V gene: TRBV6-1; J gene: TRBJ2-6; CDR3 DNA: TGTGCCAGCAAAGAACAGGGTTCAGGGGCCAACGTCCTGACTTTC; CDR3 protein: CASKEQGSGANVLTF
clone size: many; D gene: .; V gene: TRBV2; J gene: TRBJ2-5; CDR3 DNA: TGTGCCAGCAGGCCGGAGGGGGAGACCCAGTACTTC; CDR3 protein: CASRPEGETQYF
clone size: many; D gene: TRBD1; V gene: TRBV27; J gene: TRBJ1-2; CDR3 DNA: TGTGCCAGCAGTATACAGGGGGCGCGGGGCTACACCTTC; CDR3 protein: CASSIQGARGYTF
clone size: many; D gene: .; V gene: TRBV20-1; J gene: TRBJ1-1; CDR3 DNA: TGCAGTGCTAGCCGGACTTCGAACACTGAAGCTTTCTTT; CDR3 protein: CSASRTSNTEAFF
clone size: many; D gene: .; V gene: TRBV2; J gene: TRBJ2-5; CDR3 DNA: TGTGCCAGCAGTGGGGACTCCCTGGGGACCCAGTACTTC; CDR3 protein: CASSGDSLGTQYF
clone size: few; D gene: TRBD1; V gene: TRBV25-1; J gene: TRBJ1-2; CDR3 DNA: TGTGCCAGCAGTGAATATGGGACAGCTAACTATGGCTACACCTTC; CDR3 protein: CASSEYGTANYGYTF
clone size: few; D gene: .; V gene: TRBV5-4; J gene: TRBJ1-1; CDR3 DNA: TGTGCCAGCAGCCCCCCGACCCCTGACACTGAAGCTTTCTTT; CDR3 protein: CASSPPTPDTEAFF
clone size: many; D gene: .; V gene: TRBV20-1; J gene: TRBJ1-4; CDR3 DNA: TGCAGTGCCCCGGGAGCAGGGTGGAAAAAACTGTTTTTT; CDR3 protein: CSAPGAGWKKLFF
clone size: many; D gene: .; V gene: TRBV15; J gene: TRBJ2-7; CDR3 DNA: TGTGCCACCAGCAGAGTTTCAAGGGGACAACCATACGAGCAGTACTTC; CDR3 protein: CATSRVSRGQPYEQYF
clone size: many; D gene: .; V gene: TRBV28; J gene: TRBJ1-5; CDR3 DNA: TGTGCCAGCAGCCCAGGGTTTCAGCCCCAGCATTTT; CDR3 protein: CASSPGFQPQHF
clone size: few; D gene: .; V gene: TRBV28; J gene: TRBJ1-4; CDR3 DNA: TGTGCCAGCAGTTTGCCGGGAGTTGGGACTAATGAAAAACTGTTTTTT; CDR3 protein: CASSLPGVGTNEKLFF
clone size: .; D gene: TRBD1; V gene: TRBV27; J gene: TRBJ2-3; CDR3 DNA: TGTGCCAGCAGTTCTACAGGGGCAGATACGCAGTATTTT; CDR3 protein: CASSSTGADTQYF
clone size: .; D gene: .; V gene: TRBV7-2; J gene: TRBJ1-4; CDR3 DNA: TGTGCCAGCAGCCAAGGAGGGACGGCGAGCAGACGTAATGAAAAACTGTTTTTT; CDR3 protein: CASSQGGTASRRNEKLFF
clone size: many; D gene: .; V gene: TRBV12-3/TRBV12-4; J gene: TRBJ1-1; CDR3 DNA: TGTGCCAGCATAGAGCTTATGAACACTGAAGCTTTCTTT; CDR3 protein: CASIELMNTEAFF
clone size: .; D gene: TRBD2; V gene: TRBV30; J gene: TRBJ2-2; CDR3 DNA: TGTGCCTGGAGTAGTGGACTAGGGCCCGGGGAGCTGTTTTTT; CDR3 protein: CAWSSGLGPGELFF
clone size: .; D gene: TRBD2; V gene: TRBV20-1; J gene: TRBJ2-7; CDR3 DNA: TGCAGTACTAGAGATCAGGGACTAGACATATGGCAGTACTTC; CDR3 protein: CSTRDQGLDIWQYF
clone size: few; D gene: .; V gene: TRBV7-6; J gene: TRBJ2-2; CDR3 DNA: TGTGCCAGCAGCCCCCCCGGGGGATTCGCGAACACCGGGGAGCTGTTTTTT; CDR3 protein: CASSPPGGFANTGELFF
clone size: .; D gene: .; V gene: TRBV9; J gene: TRBJ2-1; CDR3 DNA: TGTGCCAGCAGCGTAGTTGGTGCCCCTGGGCCCTCAAATGAGCAGTTCTTC; CDR3 protein: CASSVVGAPGPSNEQFF